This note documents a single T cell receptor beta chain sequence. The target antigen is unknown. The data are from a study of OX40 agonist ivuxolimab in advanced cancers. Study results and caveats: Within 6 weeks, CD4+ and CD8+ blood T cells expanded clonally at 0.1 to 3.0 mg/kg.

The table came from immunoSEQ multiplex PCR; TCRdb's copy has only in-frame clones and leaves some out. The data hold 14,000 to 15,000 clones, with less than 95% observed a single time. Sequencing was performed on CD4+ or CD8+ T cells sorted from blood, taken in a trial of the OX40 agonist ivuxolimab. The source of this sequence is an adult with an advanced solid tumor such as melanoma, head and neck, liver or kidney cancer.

The CDR3 protein is CASSVDGSYSGNTIYF. Written as DNA, the CDR3 is TGTGCCAGCAGCGTAGATGGATCGTACTCTGGAAACACCATATATTTT. The V gene is TRBV9, the J gene TRBJ1-3; unclear D gene. CDR3 length: 16 amino acids. Germline V gene sequence: CDR1 SGDLS, CDR2 YYNGEE. Trimming pared 0 bases from V and 0 bases from J, leaving 10 bases between.